This TCR beta chain emerged from a study of shared clonotypes between healthy human individuals. Assay execution took place at the deep level. Original analysis: ImmunoSEQ junction-only sequences lacked quality scores, so their filtering differed. Sequenced by immunoSEQ multiplex PCR; TCRdb stores in-frame clones only, minus some. The V and J calls and clone size were taken over from that table, and D and trimming were inferred from the DNA. The sample includes fewer than 1.6 million clones, around 98.5% of them seen just once. V was clipped by 6 bases and J by 0 bases, with 15 bases between them. The germline CDR1 and CDR2 sequences are MNHEY and SMNVEV (reference sequence). The CDR3 has 15 amino acids.

This TCR came from a man aged 25-40 years in good health. Sequences were obtained from naive CD4+ T cells sorted from blood. Subset given: CD45RA+ positively selected. The chain is built from TRBV27 and TRBJ2-7; TRBD1 is a possible D gene (5 bases). The DNA of the CDR3 is TGTGCCAGCAGGAGGTGGCAGGGTGTCTCCTACGAGCAGTACTTC. As protein: CASRRWQGVSYEQYF.